The 30 T cell receptor beta chains in this list originate from one sample, sequenced in a study of T-cell memory formation after mild COVID-19. TCRdb re-called the 5' RACE reads with MiXCR, one entry per CDR3 protein. The sample lists 50,000 or so distinct CDR3 sequences; approximately 9% were seen once. The source material was PBMCs or a T cell subset sorted from them (not recorded which). The source is an adult woman who had mild COVID-19 (a few samples of this study predate the infection). Cell type and time point are not known.

V is TRBV27 and J is TRBJ1-6; 7 bases agree with TRBD1. Germline V CDR1 and CDR2: MNHEY, SMNVEV (reference sequence). Trimming at V came to 7 bases and at J to 9 bases, leaving 9 bases not matched to a gene. CDR3 length: 14 amino acids. As DNA, the CDR3 is TGTGCCAGCACCCGCAGGGGGACACCTTCACCCCTCCACTTT. Amino acid sequence: CASTRRGTPSPLHF.

A few counts support this clonotype. CDR3 in DNA: TGTGCCAGCAGCTTGGGGTTCGGGGTTAGCACAGATACGCAGTATTTT. Protein sequence: CASSLGFGVSTDTQYF. The rearrangement links TRBV5-6 to TRBJ2-3; TRBD2 might be the D (5 bases). The V gene's germline CDR1 is SGHDT and CDR2 YYEEEE. V was trimmed by 0 bases and J by 0 bases, leaving 11 bases between them. The CDR3 length is 16 residues.

Only a few counts were recorded for this clonotype. The rearrangement joins TRBV28 to TRBJ1-1; the D is unclear. Per germline, CDR1 MDHEN and CDR2 SYDVKM. This CDR3 contains 14 residues. V gave up 9 bases and J gave up 11 bases, with 25 bases separating them. The CDR3 sequence is CASQGRAGQEWAFF. Written as DNA, the CDR3 is TGTGCCAGTCAAGGTCGGGCAGGCCAAGAATGGGCTTTCTTT.

This clonotype was picked up a small number of times. The chain couples TRBV11-3 to TRBJ1-1, with 8 bases aligning to TRBD1. V dropped 6 bases and J dropped 7; count of bases not matched to a gene: 13. The CDR3 runs 15 residues. CDR1 and CDR2 (germline): SGHNT, YENEEA. The CDR3 loop is CASSPGQGRANEAFF. The CDR3 nucleotides are TGTGCCAGCAGTCCCGGACAGGGAAGAGCGAATGAAGCTTTCTTT.

The genes are TRBV7-9 and TRBJ2-1; 14 bases are shared with TRBD2. CDR1 is SEHNR, CDR2 FQNEAQ, per germline (reference sequence). The CDR3 is made up of 17 amino acids. The trim removed 3 bases at V and 8 bases at J, leaving 9 bases unmatched. The DNA of the CDR3 is TGTGCCAGCAGCTTCGGACTAGCGGGGGGTAGGGGCGATGAGCAGTTCTTC. Protein: CASSFGLAGGRGDEQFF. Based on the CDR3 plus reference TRBV7-9 and TRBJ2-1, the full variable domain is DTGVSQNPRHKITKRGQNVTFRCDPISEHNRLYWYRQTLGQGPEFLTYFQNEAQLEKSRLLSDRFSAERPKGSFSTLEIQRTEQGDSAMYLCASSFGLAGGRGDEQFFGPGTRLTVL.

The gene calls are TRBV2 and TRBJ2-1; TRBD2 aligns across 15 bases. Germline trimming cut 6 bases from V and 0 bases from J; bases unmatched to any gene: 9. Germline loops: CDR1 SNHLY, CDR2 FYNNEI. The CDR3 length is 19 residues. The CDR3 coding sequence is TGTGCCAGCAGAAATCCCGGGACTAGCGGGGGGCCCTCCTACAATGAGCAGTTCTTC. Residues: CASRNPGTSGGPSYNEQFF.

V usage is TRBV30 and J usage is TRBJ2-5; D is uncertain. From germline, CDR1 is GTSNPN and CDR2 SVGIG (reference sequence). The CDR3 runs to 11 residues. The V gene lost 2 bases and the J gene lost 5 bases, with 6 bases spanning the gap. CDR3 residues: CAWSSPETQYF. In nucleotides, the CDR3 is TGTGCCTGGAGTAGTCCTGAGACCCAGTACTTC. The full variable domain, completed using reference TRBV30 and TRBJ2-5, is SQTIHQWPATLVQPVGSPLSLECTVEGTSNPNLYWYRQAAGRGLQLLFYSVGIGQISSEVPQNLSASRPQDRQFILSSKKLLLSDSGFYLCAWSSPETQYFGPGTRLLVL.

The V and J genes are TRBV19 and TRBJ1-1; D might be TRBD1 (5 bases). The CDR3 is 14 residues long. Germline loops: CDR1 LNHDA, CDR2 SQIVND (reference sequence). V was clipped by 6 bases and J by 3 bases, with 14 bases between them. The CDR3 DNA reads as TGTGCCAGTAGGGTCCTTGACAGCTACACTGAAGCTTTCTTT. It codes for CASRVLDSYTEAFF.

This sequence joins TRBV2 and TRBJ1-1; D call uncertain. The CDR3 runs to 14 residues. V was clipped by 6 bases and J by 2 bases, with 13 bases between them. The V gene's germline CDR1 is SNHLY and CDR2 FYNNEI. CDR3 sequence (DNA): TGTGCCAGCAGAGACCAGTGGGGAAACACTGAAGCTTTCTTT. Its translation is CASRDQWGNTEAFF.

This clonotype was counted at least ten times. The chain couples TRBV29-1 to TRBJ2-1; 9 bases align to TRBD2. Losses at the gene ends were 5 bases for V and 13 bases for J; bases not matched to a gene: 3. Germline loops: CDR1 SQVTM, CDR2 ANQGSEA. This CDR3 is built from 10 residues. The CDR3 sequence: CSVRLADQFF. DNA of the CDR3: TGCAGCGTTAGACTAGCGGACCAGTTCTTC.

This clonotype has more than one count but fewer than ten. The V and J genes are TRBV15 and TRBJ2-3; no definite D call. The CDR3 spans 12 residues. CDR1 and CDR2 (germline): LNHNV, YYDKDF (reference sequence). The V gene lost 1 base and the J gene lost 7 bases, with 6 bases spanning the gap. CDR3 loop: CATSRAENTQYF. CDR3 DNA: TGTGCCACCAGCAGAGCGGAGAATACGCAGTATTTT.

This clonotype came up many times. This sequence joins TRBV5-6 and TRBJ2-3; 8 nucleotides agree with TRBD2. Germline assignment: CDR1 SGHDT and CDR2 YYEEEE. The CDR3 is 17 amino acids. Trimming took 1 base from V and 2 from J; bases not matched to a gene: 9. The CDR3 sequence is CASSLITLAGYTDTQYF. In nucleotides, the CDR3 is TGTGCCAGCAGCTTGATTACCCTAGCGGGTTACACAGATACGCAGTATTTT. Filled out from reference TRBV5-6 and TRBJ2-3, the complete variable domain reads DAGVTQSPTHLIKTRGQQVTLRCSPKSGHDTVSWYQQALGQGPQFIFQYYEEEERQRGNFPDRFSGHQFPNYSSELNVNALLLGDSALYLCASSLITLAGYTDTQYFGPGTRLTVL.

This clonotype has at least ten counts. This chain uses TRBV20-1 with TRBJ1-1; 9 bases line up with TRBD1. CDR1 and CDR2 from the germline V gene are DFQATT and SNEGSKA (reference sequence). V was clipped by 5 bases and J by 5 bases; unmatched bases: 9. The CDR3 has 14 amino acids. CDR3 sequence (DNA): TGCAGTGCTCGACGGACAGGGGAGGGTACTGAAGCTTTCTTT. Protein: CSARRTGEGTEAFF.

The table lists this clonotype with many counts. The chain carries TRBV7-2 and TRBJ2-3; 7 bases are a match to TRBD1. The CDR3 loop spans 15 amino acids. Germline CDR1 and CDR2: SGHTA and FQGNSA. Trimming at V came to 3 bases and at J to 0 bases, leaving 3 bases not matched to a gene. The CDR3 coding sequence is TGTGCCAGCAGCTTCACAGGGGTTAGCACAGATACGCAGTATTTT. Its translation: CASSFTGVSTDTQYF. Based on the CDR3 plus reference TRBV7-2 and TRBJ2-3, the full variable domain is GAGVSQSPSNKVTEKGKDVELRCDPISGHTALYWYRQSLGQGLEFLIYFQGNSAPDKSGLPSDRFSAERTGGSVSTLTIQRTQQEDSAVYLCASSFTGVSTDTQYFGPGTRLTVL.

The sample holds a few counts of this clonotype. In DNA form, the CDR3 reads TGCAGTGCTAGAGAATGGACTAGCGGGTACCAAGAGACCCAGTACTTC. The encoded protein is CSAREWTSGYQETQYF. The rearrangement joins TRBV20-1 to TRBJ2-5; TRBD2 matches 11 bases. The CDR3 has 16 residues. V was pared by 0 bases and J by 0 bases, with 3 bases of the junction left unmatched. Germline CDR1 reads DFQATT; CDR2 reads SNEGSKA (reference sequence).

At least ten counts were recorded for this clonotype. This chain links TRBV7-2 with TRBJ2-3, with 10 bases identical to TRBD2. V trimming: 1 base; J trimming: 9 bases; junction bases outside the gene matches: 10. The CDR3 consists of 16 residues. Looked up from germline, CDR1 is SGHTA and CDR2 is FQGNSA. The CDR3 is CASSLGSSGGGNTQYF. The CDR3 DNA sequence: TGTGCCAGCAGCTTAGGATCTAGCGGGGGCGGGAACACGCAGTATTTT.

The V call is TRBV29-1, the J call TRBJ1-2; D gene uncertain. The CDR3 is made up of 13 amino acids. V was cut by 5 bases and J by 3 bases, with 13 bases left in between. Germline V gene lookup returns CDR1 SQVTM and CDR2 ANQGSEA. The CDR3 sequence is CSVLRLRDYGYTF. CDR3 sequence (DNA): TGCAGCGTTCTGAGGTTAAGAGACTATGGCTACACCTTC.

This clonotype was detected a few times. J is TRBJ2-7 and V is TRBV13; possibly TRBD2 for D (5 bases). The V gene's germline CDR1 is PRHDT and CDR2 FYEKMQ (reference sequence). V gave up 3 bases and J gave up 9 bases, with 15 bases separating them. CDR3 length: 13 residues. Here the CDR3 reads CASSFSESLGQYF. The CDR3 bases are TGTGCCAGCAGCTTTAGCGAGAGCTTAGGGCAGTACTTC.

The sample holds many counts of this clonotype. This chain uses TRBV20-1 with TRBJ1-1, with TRBD1 matching 7 bases. The germline V gene encodes CDR1 DFQATT and CDR2 SNEGSKA (reference sequence). This CDR3 is built from 13 residues. Losses at the gene ends were 6 bases for V and 1 base for J; bases not matched to a gene: 5. This CDR3 reads CSARQGWNTEAFF. The CDR3, as DNA: TGCAGTGCCCGACAGGGTTGGAACACTGAAGCTTTCTTT.

This clonotype appeared many times. The chain combines TRBV10-3 with TRBJ2-7; maybe TRBD1 (6 bases). Trimming took off 11 bases at V and 5 bases at J, with 25 bases between the two ends. The CDR3 is 15 residues long. Germline V gene sequence: CDR1 ENHRY, CDR2 SYGVKD. Here the CDR3 reads CAVKDPRDTRDEQYF. In DNA form, the CDR3 reads TGTGCCGTGAAGGATCCCCGGGACACGCGAGACGAGCAGTACTTC.

The chain couples TRBV27 to TRBJ2-5; possible D gene TRBD1, 6 bases. Germline V gene data show CDR1 as MNHEY and CDR2 as SMNVEV (reference sequence). V lost 7 bases and J lost 1, with 10 bases in between. The CDR3 totals 13 residues. CDR3 nucleotide sequence: TGTGCCAGCATGGGACACTTCCAAGAGACCCAGTACTTC. It yields the protein CASMGHFQETQYF.

The V gene is TRBV5-1, the J gene TRBJ2-5, with a tentative D call TRBD1 (7 bases). Germline V gene lookup returns CDR1 SGHRS and CDR2 YFSETQ. This CDR3 spans 15 amino acids. V gave up 3 bases and J gave up 4 bases, with 16 bases separating them. The CDR3 here is CASSSQGGRGETQYF. CDR3 in DNA: TGCGCCAGCAGCTCCCAGGGGGGTAGAGGAGAGACCCAGTACTTC.

The chain has TRBV25-1 and TRBJ2-3, with TRBD2 matching 10 bases. The germline CDR1 and CDR2 sequences are MGHDK and SYGVNS. The CDR3 runs 14 residues. The V and J ends lost 7 bases and 5 bases, in that order; junction bases with no gene match: 6. The CDR3 nucleotides are TGTGCCAGCAATAGCGGGAGGCGGGGAGATACGCAGTATTTT. It encodes CASNSGRRGDTQYF.

This clonotype was seen a handful of times. This chain uses TRBV30 with TRBJ1-6; 10 nucleotides line up with TRBD1. Germline V CDR1 and CDR2: GTSNPN, SVGIG (reference sequence). This CDR3 has 14 residues. CDR3 residues: CGLERTGGNSPLHF. CDR3 DNA sequence: TGTGGCTTGGAGAGGACAGGGGGAAATTCACCCCTCCACTTT.

This clonotype was seen a handful of times. The chain's CDR3 is CASSHPDRGPLNYGYTF. The CDR3 DNA follows: TGCGCCAGCAGCCACCCGGACAGGGGACCCCTCAACTATGGCTACACCTTC. V is TRBV5-1 and J is TRBJ1-2; TRBD1 matches at 9 bases. The germline gives CDR1 SGHRS, CDR2 YFSETQ. The trim removed 4 bases at V and 2 bases at J, leaving 12 bases unmatched. The CDR3 runs 17 residues.

This clonotype was counted ten times or more. This chain connects TRBV24-1 to TRBJ2-1; no reliable D call. There are 16 residues in the CDR3. V was shortened by 1 base and J by 0 bases, with 9 bases between the two germline ends. Looked up from germline, CDR1 is KGHDR and CDR2 is SFDVKD. CDR3 in DNA: TGTGCCACCAGTGATTTTGGGCGGACCTCCTACAATGAGCAGTTCTTC. Amino acids: CATSDFGRTSYNEQFF.

The chain carries TRBV25-1 and TRBJ2-7; 8 bases align to TRBD1. J lost 4 bases, V lost 10 bases, and 12 bases had no gene match. CDR1 is MGHDK and CDR2 is SYGVNS in the germline V gene. This CDR3 comprises 14 residues. CDR3 in amino acids: CANGRTGGEYEQYF. The CDR3 nucleotides are TGTGCCAACGGCCGAACAGGGGGAGAGTACGAGCAGTACTTC.

This clonotype showed up just a few times. This chain uses TRBV7-9 with TRBJ1-6; TRBD1 matches 7 bases. V dropped 3 bases and J dropped 6; count of bases not matched to a gene: 2. Germline CDR1 SEHNR, CDR2 FQNEAQ (reference sequence). The CDR3 length is 14 residues. CDR3 bases: TGTGCCAGCAGCTTTAGACAGGGTAATTCACCCCTCCACTTT. Its translation: CASSFRQGNSPLHF.

Ten or more counts support this clonotype. The CDR3 loop reads CASSLSGSRETQYF. CDR3 coding DNA: TGTGCCAGCAGCTTAAGCGGCAGTAGAGAGACCCAGTACTTC. This chain links TRBV7-2 with TRBJ2-5; maybe TRBD2 (5 bases). The germline gives CDR1 SGHTA, CDR2 FQGNSA. CDR3 length: 14 residues. Trimming cost V 2 bases and J 4 bases, with 11 bases left between them.

This clonotype was counted many times. Here the CDR3 reads CASSRRGGETQYF. As DNA, the CDR3 is TGCGCCAGCAGCCGTAGGGGGGGAGAGACCCAGTACTTC. The chain combines TRBV4-3 with TRBJ2-5, with D perhaps TRBD2 (7 bases). Trimming took off 4 bases at V and 4 bases at J, with 10 bases between the two ends. The CDR3 is made up of 13 amino acids. From germline, CDR1 is LGHNA and CDR2 YSLEER.